Below are 20 T cell receptor beta chains sequenced from a single sample in a study of cytomegalovirus exposure and HLA in healthy donors. Some clones are missing from TCRdb's copy, which holds only in-frame ones; the method was immunoSEQ multiplex PCR. There are 130,000 to 150,000 clones in the sample; roughly 86% occur only once, and over 1.1% lies in the top ten. The source material was PBMCs. Receptors originate from a woman between 25 and 40 years old in good health and CMV-seronegative.

The genes are TRBV11-1 and TRBJ1-1, with TRBD1 matching 9 bases. Looked up from germline, CDR1 is SGHAT and CDR2 is FQDESV (reference sequence). Trimming at V came to 4 bases and at J to 3 bases, leaving 9 bases not matched to a gene. The CDR3 has 16 residues. CDR3 amino acids: CASSWGTGFTDTEAFF. CDR3 bases: TGTGCCAGCAGCTGGGGGACAGGGTTTACGGACACTGAAGCTTTCTTT.

The chain joins TRBV10-3 to TRBJ2-7; maybe TRBD2 (7 bases). The germline V and J ends were trimmed by 4 bases and 2 bases, with 12 bases remaining between them. CDR3 length: 14 amino acids. Germline assignment: CDR1 ENHRY and CDR2 SYGVKD. DNA for the CDR3: TGTGCCATCAGTGCCGCGGGGGCAACCTACGAGCAGTACTTC. As protein: CAISAAGATYEQYF.

The chain is built from TRBV2 and TRBJ2-3, with D tentatively TRBD2 (7 bases). The CDR3 consists of 15 residues. The V end lost 6 bases, the J end lost 1 base, and 14 bases lay between the germline ends. Germline CDR1 SNHLY, CDR2 FYNNEI. CDR3 loop: CASRKGGAGTDTQYF. The CDR3 region has the DNA TGTGCCAGCAGGAAGGGGGGGGCCGGCACAGATACGCAGTATTTT.

This clone has more than one count but fewer than ten. The chain has TRBV2 and TRBJ1-6, with no clear D. Per the germline V gene, CDR1 is SNHLY and CDR2 is FYNNEI. Trimming left V 6 bases short and J 7 bases short, with 13 bases between. This CDR3 comprises 14 residues. CDR3 in DNA: TGTGCCAGCAGCAAACGGACTCAAAATTCACCCCTCCACTTT. Translated, it gives CASSKRTQNSPLHF.

In its sample, this clone was seen once. This chain links TRBV10-1 with TRBJ1-1; D not resolved. V was cut by 2 bases and J by 0 bases, with 10 bases left in between. The CDR3 spans 15 residues. Germline loops: CDR1 WNHNN, CDR2 SYGVQD (reference sequence). This CDR3 reads CASSEEAELNTEAFF. The DNA of the CDR3 is TGCGCCAGCAGTGAGGAGGCGGAATTGAACACTGAAGCTTTCTTT.

This chain links TRBV14 with TRBJ1-2; a weak D match, TRBD1 (5 bases). V lost 6 bases, J lost 8 bases, and 16 bases lay in between. Germline V gene data show CDR1 as SGHDN and CDR2 as FVKESK. The CDR3 is 13 residues long. The DNA of the CDR3 is TGTGCCAGCAGTGGTCTAGGAGGGGAAGGCTACACCTTC. It codes for CASSGLGGEGYTF.

The chain combines TRBV18 with TRBJ1-2; perhaps TRBD1 as D (5 bases). Deletions cut 0 bases from V and 7 bases from J, with 9 bases between. Germline V CDR1 and CDR2: KGHSH, LQKENI. This CDR3 has 13 residues. The DNA of the CDR3 is TGTGCCAGCTCACCACCGGTCGGGGGTGGCTACACCTTC. Translating gives CASSPPVGGGYTF.

The rearrangement links TRBV4-3 to TRBJ1-3, with 8 bases aligning to TRBD1. J was trimmed by 3 bases and V by 4 bases; bases with no gene match: 2. Germline V gene lookup returns CDR1 LGHNA and CDR2 YSLEER. The CDR3 runs 14 residues. The CDR3 DNA follows: TGCGCCAGCAGCCCCGGACAGGGTGGAAACACCATATATTTT. It encodes CASSPGQGGNTIYF.

This clone was seen a handful of times. V is TRBV5-1 and J is TRBJ2-2; D possibly corresponds to TRBD2 (6 bases). Between the trimmed V and J ends, which lost 1 base and 3 bases, there was a span of 10 bases. CDR3 length equals 15 residues. CDR1 is SGHRS and CDR2 is YFSETQ in the germline V gene. The CDR3 protein is CASSLIGGYTGELFF. The CDR3 DNA reads as TGCGCCAGCAGCTTGATAGGAGGGTACACCGGGGAGCTGTTTTTT.

The rearrangement joins TRBV6-5 to TRBJ1-5; D possibly corresponds to TRBD1 (6 bases). From germline, CDR1 is MNHEY and CDR2 SVGAGI. The V gene lost 0 bases and the J gene lost 3 bases, with 9 bases spanning the gap. This CDR3 is built from 15 residues. This CDR3 is CASSYSRGFNQPQHF. Written as DNA, the CDR3 is TGTGCCAGCAGTTACTCGAGGGGGTTCAATCAGCCCCAGCATTTT.

This chain uses TRBV5-1 with TRBJ2-3; tentatively, D is TRBD2 (5 bases). CDR1 and CDR2 (germline): SGHRS, YFSETQ. CDR3 length equals 14 residues. Between the trimmed V and J ends, which lost 4 bases and 0 bases, there was a span of 9 bases. The CDR3 spells CASSLAQSTDTQYF. For the CDR3, the DNA is TGCGCCAGCAGCCTAGCACAAAGCACAGATACGCAGTATTTT.

V and J are TRBV15 and TRBJ2-3, with D maybe TRBD1 (6 bases). Germline V gene sequence: CDR1 LNHNV, CDR2 YYDKDF (reference sequence). The CDR3 contains 15 residues. The germline V and J ends were trimmed by 3 bases and 6 bases, with 16 bases remaining between them. CDR3 loop: CATSSRDRFLDTQYF. The CDR3 bases are TGTGCCACCAGCAGCAGAGACAGGTTTCTCGATACGCAGTATTTT.

This chain joins TRBV29-1 and TRBJ1-2; a possible D gene is TRBD1 (6 bases). The V gene's germline CDR1 is SQVTM and CDR2 ANQGSEA. CDR3 length equals 13 residues. Trimming removed 3 bases at V and 6 bases at J, with 14 bases between. The CDR3 sequence is CSVEFWGRDGYTF. The CDR3 DNA sequence: TGCAGCGTTGAGTTTTGGGGGCGCGATGGCTACACCTTC.

Turning to this clone: The same CDR3 also results from other DNA sequences found in this sample. The genes are TRBV2 and TRBJ2-4; 7 bases map to TRBD2. The CDR3 is 15 residues long. V trimming: 7 bases; J trimming: 3 bases; junction bases outside the gene matches: 9. Germline assignment: CDR1 SNHLY and CDR2 FYNNEI. The CDR3 DNA reads as TGTGCCAGCAACGAGGGACTACACGACAAAAACATTCAGTACTTC. This translates into CASNEGLHDKNIQYF.

This chain uses TRBV29-1 with TRBJ1-5; maybe TRBD1 (6 bases). Germline V gene lookup returns CDR1 SQVTM and CDR2 ANQGSEA. The CDR3 covers 12 residues. The ends were cut back, 4 bases at V and 7 bases at J, with 11 bases in the middle. The CDR3 sequence is CSVGEGGQPQHF. The CDR3 DNA reads TGCAGCGTTGGGGAGGGGGGACAGCCCCAGCATTTT.

This chain joins TRBV7-8 and TRBJ2-3, with a possible D match to TRBD2 (6 bases). CDR3 length: 14 amino acids. Germline CDR1 is SGHVS and CDR2 is FQNEAQ. Between the trimmed V and J ends, which lost 2 bases and 8 bases, there was a span of 14 bases. CDR3 amino acids: CASSLMGGRVTQYF. In nucleotides, the CDR3 is TGTGCCAGCAGCTTAATGGGGGGTAGGGTTACGCAGTATTTT.

The rearrangement uses TRBV29-1 and TRBJ2-2, with TRBD1 identical over 9 bases. Per the germline V gene, CDR1 is SQVTM and CDR2 is ANQGSEA. J was trimmed by 5 bases and V by 4 bases; bases with no gene match: 2. The CDR3 is 13 residues long. The CDR3: CSVGTGATGELFF. The DNA for the CDR3 is TGCAGCGTTGGGACAGGGGCGACCGGGGAGCTGTTTTTT.

This chain joins TRBV19 and TRBJ1-5, with D possibly TRBD1 on 5 matching bases. Germline CDR1 is LNHDA and CDR2 is SQIVND (reference sequence). V lost 5 bases and J lost 5, with 13 bases in between. This CDR3 comprises 14 residues. CDR3 nucleotide sequence: TGTGCCAGTAGTTCCCGGGTCAGGGATCAGCCCCAGCATTTT. Protein product: CASSSRVRDQPQHF.

This chain links TRBV5-1 with TRBJ1-2; possible D gene TRBD1, 6 bases. The V end was cut by 5 bases, the J end by 2 bases, with 13 bases between. Germline V gene sequence: CDR1 SGHRS, CDR2 YFSETQ. The CDR3 has 14 residues. The CDR3 protein is CASSPGTLNYGYTF. CDR3 bases: TGCGCCAGCAGTCCCGGGACACTAAACTATGGCTACACCTTC.

This sequence joins TRBV7-6 and TRBJ2-1; possibly TRBD1 for D (6 bases). Trimming pared 5 bases from V and 5 bases from J, leaving 13 bases between. CDR1 SGHVS and CDR2 FNYEAQ come from the germline V gene. The CDR3 length is 14 residues. The CDR3 region has the DNA TGTGCCAGCAGCACCACAGGGCTACACAATGAGCAGTTCTTC. It encodes CASSTTGLHNEQFF.